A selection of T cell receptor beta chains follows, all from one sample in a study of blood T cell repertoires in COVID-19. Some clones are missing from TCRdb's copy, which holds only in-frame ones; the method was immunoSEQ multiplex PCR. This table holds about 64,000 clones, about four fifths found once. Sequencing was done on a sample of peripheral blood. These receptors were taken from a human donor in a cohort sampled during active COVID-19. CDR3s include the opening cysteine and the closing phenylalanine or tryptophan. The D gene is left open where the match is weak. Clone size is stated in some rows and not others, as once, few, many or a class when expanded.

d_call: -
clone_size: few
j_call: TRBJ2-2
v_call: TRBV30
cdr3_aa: CAWRIGTSYGELFF
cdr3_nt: TGTGCCTGGAGGATCGGGACATCTTACGGGGAGCTGTTTTTT

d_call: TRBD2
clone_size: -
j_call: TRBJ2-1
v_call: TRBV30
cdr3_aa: CAWSTRRAGRYNEQFF
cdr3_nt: TGTGCCTGGAGCACCCGACGAGCGGGGCGTTACAATGAGCAGTTCTTC

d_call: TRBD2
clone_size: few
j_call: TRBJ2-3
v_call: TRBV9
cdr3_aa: CASSISAGTSGGDDTQYF
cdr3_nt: TGTGCCAGCAGCATCTCCGCCGGGACTAGCGGGGGGGATGATACGCAGTATTTT

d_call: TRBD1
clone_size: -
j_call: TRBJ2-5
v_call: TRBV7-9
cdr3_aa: CASSLTVSGTGGRETQYF
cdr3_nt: TGTGCCAGCAGCCTAACCGTGTCAGGGACAGGGGGTCGAGAGACCCAGTACTTC

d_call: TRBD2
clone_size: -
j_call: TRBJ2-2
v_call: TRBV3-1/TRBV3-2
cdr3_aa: CASSSRTSGGYTGELFF
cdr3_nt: TGTGCCAGCAGCTCCAGGACTAGCGGGGGGTACACCGGGGAGCTGTTTTTT

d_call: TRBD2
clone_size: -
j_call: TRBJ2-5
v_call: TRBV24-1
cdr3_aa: CATSDSTTSGATQYF
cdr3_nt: TGTGCCACCAGTGATTCCACTACTAGCGGGGCGACCCAGTACTTC

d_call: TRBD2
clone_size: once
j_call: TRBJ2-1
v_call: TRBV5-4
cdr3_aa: CASSLASGGQSSYNEQFF
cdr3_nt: TGTGCCAGCAGCTTGGCTAGCGGGGGGCAGAGCTCCTACAATGAGCAGTTCTTC

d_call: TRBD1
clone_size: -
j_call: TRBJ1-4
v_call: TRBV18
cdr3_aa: CASSLETGAEKLFF
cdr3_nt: TGTGCCAGCTCACTCGAGACAGGGGCCGAAAAACTGTTTTTT

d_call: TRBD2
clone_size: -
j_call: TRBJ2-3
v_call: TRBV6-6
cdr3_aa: CASRFTSGADTQYF
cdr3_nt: TGTGCCAGCAGATTCACTAGCGGGGCCGATACGCAGTATTTT

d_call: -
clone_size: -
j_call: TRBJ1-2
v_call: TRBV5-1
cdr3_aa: CASLLTPGFNGYTF
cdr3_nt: TGCGCCAGCCTACTCACACCGGGTTTCAATGGCTACACCTTC

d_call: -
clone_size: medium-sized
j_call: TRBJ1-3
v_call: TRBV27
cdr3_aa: CASSLSGSSGNTIYF
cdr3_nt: TGTGCCAGCAGTTTATCTGGGAGCTCTGGAAACACCATATATTTT

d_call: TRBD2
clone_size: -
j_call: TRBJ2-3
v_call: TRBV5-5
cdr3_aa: CASSPLGFSGGTDTQYF
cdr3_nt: TGTGCCAGCAGCCCTCTCGGATTTAGCGGGGGGACAGATACGCAGTATTTT

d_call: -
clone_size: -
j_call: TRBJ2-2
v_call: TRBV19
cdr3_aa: CASSKIRNTGELFF
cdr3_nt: TGTGCCAGTAGTAAAATCAGGAACACCGGGGAGCTGTTTTTT

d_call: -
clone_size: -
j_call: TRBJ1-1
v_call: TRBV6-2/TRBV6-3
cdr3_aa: CASSYSTRATEAFF
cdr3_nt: TGTGCCAGCAGTTACTCGACCAGGGCCACTGAAGCTTTCTTT

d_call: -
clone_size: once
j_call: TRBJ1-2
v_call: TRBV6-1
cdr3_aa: CASSEQGWGGGYTF
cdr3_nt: TGTGCCAGCAGTGAACAGGGTTGGGGGGGTGGCTACACCTTC

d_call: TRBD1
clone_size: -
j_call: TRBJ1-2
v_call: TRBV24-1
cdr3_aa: CATSDWDSNYGYTF
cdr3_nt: TGTGCCACCAGTGACTGGGACAGTAACTATGGCTACACCTTC

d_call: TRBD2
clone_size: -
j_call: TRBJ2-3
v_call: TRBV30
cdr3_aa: CAGGLAGNTDTQYF
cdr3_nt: TGTGCCGGTGGACTAGCGGGGAACACAGATACGCAGTATTTT

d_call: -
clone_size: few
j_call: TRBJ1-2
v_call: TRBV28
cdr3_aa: CASSFFRDYTF
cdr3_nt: TGTGCCAGCAGTTTTTTCAGGGACTACACCTTC

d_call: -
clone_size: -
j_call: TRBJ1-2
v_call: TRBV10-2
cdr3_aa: CASSEWGGYGYTF
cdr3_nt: TGCGCCAGCAGTGAATGGGGGGGATATGGCTACACCTTC

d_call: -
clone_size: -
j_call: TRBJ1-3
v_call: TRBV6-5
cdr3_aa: CASSYDRTGNTIYF
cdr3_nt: TGTGCCAGCAGTTACGACAGGACTGGAAACACCATATATTTT

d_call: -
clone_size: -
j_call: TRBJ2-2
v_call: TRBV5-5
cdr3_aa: CASSLDKLNTGELFF
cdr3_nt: TGTGCCAGCAGCTTGGATAAACTTAACACCGGGGAGCTGTTTTTT

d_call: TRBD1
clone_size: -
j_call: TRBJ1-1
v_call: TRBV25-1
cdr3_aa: CASSNSDRGVEAFF
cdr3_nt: TGTGCCAGCAGTAACTCCGACAGGGGGGTAGAAGCTTTCTTT

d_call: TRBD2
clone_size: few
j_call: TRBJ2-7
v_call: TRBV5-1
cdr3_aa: CASSPGTSGDPQYF
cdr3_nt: TGCGCCAGCAGCCCGGGGACTAGCGGGGATCCGCAGTACTTC

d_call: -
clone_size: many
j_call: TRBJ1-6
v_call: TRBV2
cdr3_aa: CASRQGPERNSPLHF
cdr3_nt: TGTGCCAGCAGACAGGGACCCGAGAGGAATTCACCCCTCCACTTT

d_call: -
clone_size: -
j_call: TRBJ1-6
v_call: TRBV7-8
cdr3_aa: CASSPTRGVGNSPLHF
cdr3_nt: TGTGCCAGCAGTCCAACGCGGGGGGTAGGCAACTCACCCCTCCACTTT

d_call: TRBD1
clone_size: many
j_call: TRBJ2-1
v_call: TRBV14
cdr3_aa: CASSPQGAYNEQFF
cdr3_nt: TGTGCCAGCAGCCCACAGGGGGCTTACAATGAGCAGTTCTTC

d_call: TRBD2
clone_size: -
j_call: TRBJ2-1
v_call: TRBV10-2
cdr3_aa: CASFSGLAGGGEQFF
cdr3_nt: TGCGCCAGCTTTTCGGGACTAGCGGGGGGAGGTGAGCAGTTCTTC

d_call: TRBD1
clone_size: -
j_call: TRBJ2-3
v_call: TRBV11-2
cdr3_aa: CASSLGDRVAAGTQYF
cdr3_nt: TGTGCCAGCAGCCTGGGGGACAGGGTGGCCGCAGGTACGCAGTATTTT

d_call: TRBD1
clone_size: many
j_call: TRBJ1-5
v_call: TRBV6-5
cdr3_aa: CASRRTGDSNQPQHF
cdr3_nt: TGTGCCAGCAGGCGGACAGGAGATAGCAATCAGCCCCAGCATTTT

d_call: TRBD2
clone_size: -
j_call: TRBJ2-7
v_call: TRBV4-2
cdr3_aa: CASSQNTPGLAGNYEQYF
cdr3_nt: TGTGCCAGCAGCCAAAACACCCCGGGACTAGCGGGGAATTACGAGCAGTACTTC

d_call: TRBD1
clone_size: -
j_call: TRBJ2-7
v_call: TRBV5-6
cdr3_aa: CASSLWTGAYEQYF
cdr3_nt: TGTGCCAGCAGCCTATGGACAGGGGCCTACGAGCAGTACTTC

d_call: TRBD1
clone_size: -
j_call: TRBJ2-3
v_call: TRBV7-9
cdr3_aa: CASSPRTGTNTQYF
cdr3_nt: TGTGCCAGCAGCCCCAGGACAGGGACGAATACGCAGTATTTT

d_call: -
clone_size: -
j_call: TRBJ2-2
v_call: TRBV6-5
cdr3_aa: CASTPPGNTGELFF
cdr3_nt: TGTGCCAGCACCCCTCCGGGGAACACCGGGGAGCTGTTTTTT

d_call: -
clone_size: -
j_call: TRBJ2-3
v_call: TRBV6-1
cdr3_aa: CASSEGGSPTDTQYF
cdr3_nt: TGTGCCAGCAGTGAAGGCGGATCACCCACAGATACGCAGTATTTT

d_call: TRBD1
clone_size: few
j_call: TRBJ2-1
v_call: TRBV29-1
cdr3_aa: CSGTTGAIYNEQFF
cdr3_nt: TGCAGCGGAACGACAGGGGCCATCTACAATGAGCAGTTCTTC

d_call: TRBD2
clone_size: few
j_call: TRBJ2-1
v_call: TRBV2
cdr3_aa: CASRGTSGVYNEQFF
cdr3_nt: TGTGCCAGCAGGGGGACTAGCGGGGTTTACAATGAGCAGTTCTTC

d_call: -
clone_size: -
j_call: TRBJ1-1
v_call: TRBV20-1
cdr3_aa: CSASHSGQMNTEAFF
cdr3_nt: TGCAGTGCTAGTCACTCAGGACAGATGAACACTGAAGCTTTCTTT

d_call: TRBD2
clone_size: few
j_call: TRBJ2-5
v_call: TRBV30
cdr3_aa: CAWSASGGLKTQYF
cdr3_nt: TGTGCCTGGAGTGCTAGCGGGGGGCTCAAGACCCAGTACTTC

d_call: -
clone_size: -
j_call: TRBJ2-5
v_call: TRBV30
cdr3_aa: CAWSVGTSSETQYF
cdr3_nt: TGTGCCTGGAGTGTTGGTACTAGTTCAGAGACCCAGTACTTC

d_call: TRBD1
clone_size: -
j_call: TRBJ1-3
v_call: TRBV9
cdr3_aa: CASSVEQGALFGSGNTIYF
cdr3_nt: TGTGCCAGCAGCGTCGAACAGGGGGCACTTTTCGGCTCTGGAAACACCATATATTTT